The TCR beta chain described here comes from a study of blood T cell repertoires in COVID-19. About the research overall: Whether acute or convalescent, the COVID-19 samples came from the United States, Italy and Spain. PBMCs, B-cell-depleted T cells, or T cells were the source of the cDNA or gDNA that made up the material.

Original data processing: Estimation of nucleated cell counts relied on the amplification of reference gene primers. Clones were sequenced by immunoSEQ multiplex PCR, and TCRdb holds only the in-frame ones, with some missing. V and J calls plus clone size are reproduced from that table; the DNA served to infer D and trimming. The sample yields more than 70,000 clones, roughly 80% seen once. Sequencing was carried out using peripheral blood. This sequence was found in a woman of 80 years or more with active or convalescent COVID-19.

The CDR3 DNA sequence: TGTGCCAGCAGTTTTAGCTACGAGCAGTACTTC. This gives the protein CASSFSYEQYF. This chain joins TRBV12-3 or TRBV12-4 and TRBJ2-7; D gene unclear. Trimming took 3 bases from V and 3 from J, leaving 3 bases between them. This CDR3 has 11 residues.